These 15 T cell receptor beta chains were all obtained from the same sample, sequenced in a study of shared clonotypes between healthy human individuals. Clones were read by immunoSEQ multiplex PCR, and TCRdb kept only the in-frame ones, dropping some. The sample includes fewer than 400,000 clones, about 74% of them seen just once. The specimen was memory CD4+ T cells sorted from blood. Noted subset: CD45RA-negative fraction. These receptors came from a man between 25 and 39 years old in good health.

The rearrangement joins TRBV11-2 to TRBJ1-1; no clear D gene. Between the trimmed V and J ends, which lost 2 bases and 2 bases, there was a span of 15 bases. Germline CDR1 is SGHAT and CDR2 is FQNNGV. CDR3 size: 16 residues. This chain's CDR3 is CASSLLLGRTNTEAFF. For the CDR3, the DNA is TGTGCCAGCAGCTTACTTCTTGGCAGAACCAACACTGAAGCTTTCTTT. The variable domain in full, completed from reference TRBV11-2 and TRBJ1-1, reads EAGVAQSPRYKIIEKRQSVAFWCNPISGHATLYWYQQILGQGPKLLIQFQNNGVVDDSQLPKDRFSAERLKGVDSTLKIQPAKLEDSAVYLCASSLLLGRTNTEAFFGQGTRLTVV.

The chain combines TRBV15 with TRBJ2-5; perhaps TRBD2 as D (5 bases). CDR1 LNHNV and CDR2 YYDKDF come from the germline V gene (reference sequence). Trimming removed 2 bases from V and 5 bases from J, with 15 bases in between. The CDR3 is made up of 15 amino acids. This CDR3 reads CATSRPQRGVETQYF. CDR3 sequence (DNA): TGTGCCACCAGCAGACCCCAACGGGGAGTGGAGACCCAGTACTTC. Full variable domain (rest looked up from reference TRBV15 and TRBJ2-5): DAMVIQNPRYQVTQFGKPVTLSCSQTLNHNVMYWYQQKSSQAPKLLFHYYDKDFNNEADTPDNFQSRRPNTSFCFLDIRSPGLGDTAMYLCATSRPQRGVETQYFGPGTRLLVL.

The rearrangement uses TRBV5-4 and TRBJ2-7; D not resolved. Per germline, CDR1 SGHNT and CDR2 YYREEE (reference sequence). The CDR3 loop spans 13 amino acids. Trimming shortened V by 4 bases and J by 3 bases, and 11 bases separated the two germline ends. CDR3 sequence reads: CASSPNKDYEQYF. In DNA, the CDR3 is TGTGCCAGCAGCCCCAACAAGGACTACGAGCAGTACTTC.

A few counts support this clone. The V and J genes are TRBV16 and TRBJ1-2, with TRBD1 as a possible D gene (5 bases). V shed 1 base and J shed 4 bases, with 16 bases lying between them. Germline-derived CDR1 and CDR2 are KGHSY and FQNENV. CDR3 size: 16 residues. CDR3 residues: CASSQLWGISGYGYTF. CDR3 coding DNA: TGTGCCAGCAGCCAATTGTGGGGGATCAGTGGCTATGGCTACACCTTC.

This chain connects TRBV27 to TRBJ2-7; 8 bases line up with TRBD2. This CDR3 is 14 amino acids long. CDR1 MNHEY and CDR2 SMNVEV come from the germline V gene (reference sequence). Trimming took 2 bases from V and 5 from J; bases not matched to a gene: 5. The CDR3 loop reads CASSLLAGTHEQYF. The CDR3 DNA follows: TGTGCCAGCAGTTTACTAGCGGGCACCCACGAGCAGTACTTC.

CDR3 coding DNA: TGCAGCGTTGAGACGGCTGGGGTCCTCCACTTT. This codes for CSVETAGVLHF. This chain joins TRBV29-1 and TRBJ1-6; D ambiguous. The CDR3 contains 11 residues. Germline CDR1 is SQVTM and CDR2 is ANQGSEA. V lost 3 bases to trimming and J lost 15 bases, with 12 bases between them.

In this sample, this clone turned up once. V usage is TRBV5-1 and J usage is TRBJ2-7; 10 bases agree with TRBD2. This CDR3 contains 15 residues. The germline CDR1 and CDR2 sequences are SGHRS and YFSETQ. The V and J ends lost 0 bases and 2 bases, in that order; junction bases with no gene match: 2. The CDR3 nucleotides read TGCGCCAGCAGCTTGGTTACTAGCGGGGCCTACGAGCAGTACTTC. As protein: CASSLVTSGAYEQYF. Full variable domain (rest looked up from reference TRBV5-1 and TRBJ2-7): KAGVTQTPRYLIKTRGQQVTLSCSPISGHRSVSWYQQTPGQGLQFLFEYFSETQRNKGNFPGRFSGRQFSNSRSEMNVSTLELGDSALYLCASSLVTSGAYEQYFGPGTRLTVT.

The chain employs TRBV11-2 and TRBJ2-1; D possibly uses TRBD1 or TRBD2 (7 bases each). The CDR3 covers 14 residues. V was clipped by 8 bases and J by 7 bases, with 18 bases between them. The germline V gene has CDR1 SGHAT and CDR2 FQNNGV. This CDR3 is CASGIRGGTNEQFF. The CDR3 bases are TGTGCCAGCGGAATCAGGGGGGGAACGAATGAGCAGTTCTTC.

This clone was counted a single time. CDR3 amino acids: CASSAQPWEDLSYNEQFF. Written as DNA, the CDR3 is TGCGCCAGCAGTGCGCAACCTTGGGAAGACTTGTCCTACAATGAGCAGTTCTTC. The chain has TRBV23-1 and TRBJ2-1; D is uncertain. TRBV23-1 is identified as an open reading frame with a role that is uncertain. Trimming left V 5 bases short and J 1 base short, with 21 bases between. The CDR3 has 18 amino acids.

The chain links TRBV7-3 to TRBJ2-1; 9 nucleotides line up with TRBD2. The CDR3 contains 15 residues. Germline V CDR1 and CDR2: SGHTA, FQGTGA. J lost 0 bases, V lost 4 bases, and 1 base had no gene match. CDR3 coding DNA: TGTGCCAGCAGCTATAGCGGGAGCTCCTACAATGAGCAGTTCTTC. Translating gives CASSYSGSSYNEQFF.

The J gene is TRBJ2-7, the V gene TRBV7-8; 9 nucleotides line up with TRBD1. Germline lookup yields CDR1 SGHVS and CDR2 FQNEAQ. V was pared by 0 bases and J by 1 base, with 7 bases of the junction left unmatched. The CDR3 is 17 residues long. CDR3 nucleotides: TGTGCCAGCAGCTTAGCGAAGACCGGGACAGGGTCCTACGAGCAGTACTTC. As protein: CASSLAKTGTGSYEQYF.

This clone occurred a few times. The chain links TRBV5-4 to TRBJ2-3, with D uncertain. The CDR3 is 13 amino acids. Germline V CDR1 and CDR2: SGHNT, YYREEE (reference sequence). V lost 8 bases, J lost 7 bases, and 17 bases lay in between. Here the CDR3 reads CASANFPENTQYF. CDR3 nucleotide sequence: TGTGCCAGTGCCAATTTTCCCGAGAATACGCAGTATTTT.

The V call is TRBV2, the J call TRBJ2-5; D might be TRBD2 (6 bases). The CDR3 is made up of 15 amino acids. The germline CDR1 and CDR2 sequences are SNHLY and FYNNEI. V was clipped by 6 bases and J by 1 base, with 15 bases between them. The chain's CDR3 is CASRYTRETQETQYF. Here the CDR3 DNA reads TGTGCCAGCAGATATACACGGGAGACCCAAGAGACCCAGTACTTC.

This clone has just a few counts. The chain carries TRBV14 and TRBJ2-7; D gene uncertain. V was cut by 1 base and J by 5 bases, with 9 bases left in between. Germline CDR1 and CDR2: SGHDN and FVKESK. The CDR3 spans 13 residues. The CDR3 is CASSQGHLNEQYF. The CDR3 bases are TGTGCCAGCAGCCAAGGACACCTAAACGAGCAGTACTTC.

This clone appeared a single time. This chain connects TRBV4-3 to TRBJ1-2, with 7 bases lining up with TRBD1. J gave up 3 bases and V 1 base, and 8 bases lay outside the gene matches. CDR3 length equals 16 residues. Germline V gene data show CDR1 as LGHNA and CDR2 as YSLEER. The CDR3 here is CASSQVATTGDYGYTF. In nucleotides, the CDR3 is TGCGCCAGCAGCCAAGTCGCCACCACAGGGGACTATGGCTACACCTTC.